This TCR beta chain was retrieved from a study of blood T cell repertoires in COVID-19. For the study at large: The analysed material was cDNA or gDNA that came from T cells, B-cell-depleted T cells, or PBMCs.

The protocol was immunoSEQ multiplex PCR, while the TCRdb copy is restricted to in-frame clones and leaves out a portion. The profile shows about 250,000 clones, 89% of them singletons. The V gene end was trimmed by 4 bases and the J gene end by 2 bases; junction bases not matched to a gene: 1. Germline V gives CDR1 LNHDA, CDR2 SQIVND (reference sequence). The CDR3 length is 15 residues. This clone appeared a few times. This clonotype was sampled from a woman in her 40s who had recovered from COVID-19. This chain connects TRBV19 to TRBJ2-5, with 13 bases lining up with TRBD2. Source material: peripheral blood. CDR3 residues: CASSKGLAGQETQYF. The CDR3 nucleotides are TGTGCCAGTAGTAAGGGACTAGCGGGACAAGAGACCCAGTACTTC. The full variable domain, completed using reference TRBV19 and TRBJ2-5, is DGGITQSPKYLFRKEGQNVTLSCEQNLNHDAMYWYRQDPGQGLRLIYYSQIVNDFQKGDIAEGYSVSREKKESFPLTVTSAQKNPTAFYLCASSKGLAGQETQYFGPGTRLLVL.